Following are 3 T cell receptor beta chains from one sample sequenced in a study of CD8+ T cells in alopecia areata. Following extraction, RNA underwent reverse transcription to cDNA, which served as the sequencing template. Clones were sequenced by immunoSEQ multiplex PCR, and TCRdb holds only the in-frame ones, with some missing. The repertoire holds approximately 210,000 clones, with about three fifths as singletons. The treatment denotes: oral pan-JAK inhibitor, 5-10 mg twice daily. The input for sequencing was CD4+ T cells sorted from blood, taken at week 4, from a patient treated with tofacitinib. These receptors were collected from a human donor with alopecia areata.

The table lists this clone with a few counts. CDR3 amino acids: CSTSRLNTEAFF. As DNA, the CDR3 is TGCAGCACATCAAGGCTGAACACTGAAGCTTTCTTT. The V and J genes are TRBV29-1 and TRBJ1-1; D gene uncertain. CDR1 SQVTM and CDR2 ANQGSEA come from the germline V gene. The V end lost 8 bases, the J end lost 0 bases, and 10 bases lay between the germline ends. The CDR3 length is 12 residues.

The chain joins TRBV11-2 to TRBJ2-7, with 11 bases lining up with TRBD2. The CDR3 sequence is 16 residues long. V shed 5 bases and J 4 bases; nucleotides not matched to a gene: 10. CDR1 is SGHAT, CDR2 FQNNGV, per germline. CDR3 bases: TGTGCCAGCAGCCAATATATAACTAGCGGGGGTTACGAGCAGTACTTC. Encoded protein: CASSQYITSGGYEQYF.

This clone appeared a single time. Written as DNA, the CDR3 is TGTGCCAGCACCCTTCAGGGCTATGGCTACACCTTC. This codes for CASTLQGYGYTF. This sequence joins TRBV5-6 and TRBJ1-2, with a tentative D call TRBD1 (5 bases). There are 12 residues in the CDR3. Trimming shortened V by 6 bases and J by 4 bases, and 10 bases separated the two germline ends. Germline V gene sequence: CDR1 SGHDT, CDR2 YYEEEE.